The count of the clone carrying this TCR beta chain is one. TCRdb re-analysed the 5' RACE reads in MiXCR, keeping a single row per CDR3 protein. Of about 45,000 distinct CDR3 sequences in the sample, 12% are singletons; the top ten hold around 39%. The data are from a study of spatial heterogeneity in lung cancer. Across the whole study: Raw reads contained each unique TCR and UMI combination more than ten times on average.

Documented time point: sample taken at primary tumor resection. Unsorted tumor, nontumor lung tissue or cryopreserved PBMC supplied the whole RNA. The CDR3 contains 14 residues. Germline-derived CDR1 and CDR2 are MNHNS and SASEGT. V lost 6 bases, J lost 2 bases, and 12 bases lay in between. This clonotype was sampled from a female donor with early-stage non-small cell lung cancer. The sample consisted of PBMCs, taken at surgery. The rearrangement links TRBV6-1 to TRBJ2-3; D is unclear. Here the CDR3 reads CASRPAGFTDTQYF. The CDR3 DNA reads as TGTGCCAGCAGGCCGGCCGGGTTCACAGATACGCAGTATTTT.